This T cell receptor (beta chain) was obtained from a study of beta chain features in type 1 diabetes (dated by TCRdb to the late 2010s). Turning to the overall study: No differences in mean age, gender distribution, total cell number or subset yield were found between patients and healthy donors. The study compared TCRB repertoires of sorted circulating CD4+ T cell subsets between recently diagnosed type 1 diabetes patients and matched healthy donors. A total of some 110 million sorted cells were examined across all samples, and the number of cells per subset was strongly correlated with RNA yield. Regulatory and stem cell-like memory subsets were obtained from only 8 patients and roughly eight healthy donors, while naive and central memory subsets were obtained from all 30 or so donors.

The research as a whole found: Because cDNA was sequenced instead of genomic DNA, activated cells with high expression could be over-represented, although the groups did not differ in activation or CD3 levels. Shorter templates might be favored by PCR, yet because patient and control samples were amplified and corrected together, any such skew would affect both groups equally. Because small numbers of individuals were included in the HLA sub-analyses, any influence of HLA type on TCRB rearrangement was left unresolved. Type 1 diabetes patients showed a moderate but significant shortening of TCRB CDR3 length in all four CD4+ subsets. Naive, central memory and regulatory TCRB repertoires appeared more similar among patients than among healthy donors. At VDJ recombination sites, patients with type 1 diabetes made fewer insertions and deleted more nucleotides, a pattern implying thymic rearrangement abnormalities.

The entire isolated RNA was reverse transcribed using the High Capacity cDNA Reverse Transcription Kit, and thus expressed TCRB transcripts were sequenced. Deep immunoSEQ sequencing was applied to naive, central memory and regulatory T cell samples, giving an average of about 3.6 million total reads per sample. Sorted cells were lysed in RLT buffer, and RNA was extracted using DNase-treated RNeasy Micro or Mini kits according to cell number. Each cell subset was processed on its own to prevent cross-contamination, while patient and healthy donor samples were processed together. TCRB sequences were amplified from cDNA with the immunoSEQ multiplex PCR, producing 87-bp fragments spanning the CDR3 region. Amplicons were sequenced on the Illumina HiSeq platform. Per the authors' processing: Synthetic template baselines were used to correct PCR bias computationally, reads within Hamming distance 2 were collapsed together, and singletons that could not be merged were discarded. Reads were aligned against IMGT so that V, D and J genes, CDR3 length and insertions or deletions at six rearrangement sites could be assigned. Within each subset, clonotype counts were normalized to the number of sorted cells before true diversity and Gini coefficients were calculated with the tcR R package. The overlap coefficient, calculated on TCRB nucleotide sequences, was used to quantify repertoire sharing. This is the immuneACCESS table as TCRdb keeps it, with only in-frame sequences that have V and J called. A part of the clones is gone; compared with another copy, unresolved V genes explain less than half, and the rest is unexplained. V, J and clone size derive from that table, while D and trimming were established from the DNA sequence. The sample profile shows 150,000 to 200,000 clones; 7.5% to 9.5% of them were found once. The top ten hold over 0.5% of the sample.

Each donor gave one peripheral blood draw, roughly 110 mL on average, collected into heparinised tubes. A BD FACSAria II and a panel including CD45RO, CCR7, CD25, CD127, CD95 and CD27 were used to sort naive, central memory, regulatory and stem cell-like memory CD4+ T cells. All sorted populations exceeded 98% purity. Right away, PBMCs were isolated by Lymphoprep density gradient centrifugation and were stained directly, with no culture step. Samples were stained and sorted in pairs, with one healthy donor and one patient per experiment, so that batch effects were minimized. A few counts support this clone. Its antigen is unknown. Base qualities are not provided; no much larger clone lies one nucleotide away. Sequencing was carried out using central memory CD4+ T cells from blood. This TCR was sampled from a woman under 30 with type 1 diabetes.

The bases are TGTGCCAGCAGCGTGACAGCGGGGGAGATAGAGACCCAGTACTTC. Its protein reads: CASSVTAGEIETQYF. The receptor chain draws on TRBV9 and TRBJ2-5; 8 nucleotides in the junction match TRBD2. The CDR1 and CDR2 encoded by the germline V gene are SGDLS and YYNGEE. From the cysteine through the phenylalanine, the CDR3 covers 15 amino acids. Only the CDR3 DNA is retained, 45 bases long and in frame from the first base. The junction shows trimming of 2 bases on V and 4 bases on J, and the gene matches do not reach 7 bases of it.